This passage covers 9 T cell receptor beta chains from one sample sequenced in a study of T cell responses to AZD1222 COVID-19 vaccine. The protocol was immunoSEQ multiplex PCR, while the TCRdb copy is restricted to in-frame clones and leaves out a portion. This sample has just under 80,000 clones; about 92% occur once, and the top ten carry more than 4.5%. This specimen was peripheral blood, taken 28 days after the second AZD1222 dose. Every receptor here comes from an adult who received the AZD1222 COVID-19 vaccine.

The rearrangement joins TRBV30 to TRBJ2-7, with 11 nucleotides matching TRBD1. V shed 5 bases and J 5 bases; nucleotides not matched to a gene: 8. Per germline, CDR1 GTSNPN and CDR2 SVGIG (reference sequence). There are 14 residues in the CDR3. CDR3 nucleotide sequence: TGTGCCTGGGCATTCGGGACAGGGGGAGACGAGCAGTACTTC. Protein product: CAWAFGTGGDEQYF.

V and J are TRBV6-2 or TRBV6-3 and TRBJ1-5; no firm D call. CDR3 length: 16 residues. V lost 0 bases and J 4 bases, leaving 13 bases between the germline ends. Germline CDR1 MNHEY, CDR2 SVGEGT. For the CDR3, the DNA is TGTGCCAGCAGTTACTCGACCCGGGGTGGAAATCAGCCCCAGCATTTT. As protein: CASSYSTRGGNQPQHF.

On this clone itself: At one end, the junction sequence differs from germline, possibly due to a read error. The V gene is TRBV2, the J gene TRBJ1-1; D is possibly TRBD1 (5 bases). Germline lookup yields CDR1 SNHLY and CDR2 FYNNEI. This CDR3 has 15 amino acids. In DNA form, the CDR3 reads TGTGCCAGCAGTGAAGCCACAGGTCCGAACGCTGAAGCTTTCTTT. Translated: CASSEATGPNAEAFF.

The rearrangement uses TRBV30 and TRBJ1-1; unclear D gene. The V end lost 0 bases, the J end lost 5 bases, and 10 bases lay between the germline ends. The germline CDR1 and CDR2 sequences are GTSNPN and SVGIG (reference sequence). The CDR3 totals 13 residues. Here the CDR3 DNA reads TGTGCCTGGAGTGTATACAGCGGAACTGAAGCTTTCTTT. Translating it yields CAWSVYSGTEAFF.

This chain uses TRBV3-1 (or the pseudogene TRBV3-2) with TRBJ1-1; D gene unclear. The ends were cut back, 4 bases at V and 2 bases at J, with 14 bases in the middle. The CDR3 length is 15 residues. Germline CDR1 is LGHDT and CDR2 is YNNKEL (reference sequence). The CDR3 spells CASSLSLVSNTEAFF. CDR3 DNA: TGTGCCAGCAGCCTTTCCCTTGTAAGTAACACTGAAGCTTTCTTT.

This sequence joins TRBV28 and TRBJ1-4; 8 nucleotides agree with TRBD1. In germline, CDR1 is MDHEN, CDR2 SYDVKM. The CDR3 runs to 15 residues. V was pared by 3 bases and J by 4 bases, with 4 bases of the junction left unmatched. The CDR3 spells CASSFRGQGNEKLFF. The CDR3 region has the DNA TGTGCCAGCAGTTTTCGTGGACAGGGTAATGAAAAACTGTTTTTT. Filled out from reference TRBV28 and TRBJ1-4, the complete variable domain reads DVKVTQSSRYLVKRTGEKVFLECVQDMDHENMFWYRQDPGLGLRLIYFSYDVKMKEKGDIPEGYSVSREKKERFSLILESASTNQTSMYLCASSFRGQGNEKLFFGSGTQLSVL.

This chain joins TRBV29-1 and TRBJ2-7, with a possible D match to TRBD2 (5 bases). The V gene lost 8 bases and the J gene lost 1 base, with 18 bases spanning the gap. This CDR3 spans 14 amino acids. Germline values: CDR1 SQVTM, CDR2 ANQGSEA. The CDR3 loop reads CSPRKRVLSYEQYF. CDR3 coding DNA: TGCAGCCCCCGAAAGAGGGTATTGTCCTACGAGCAGTACTTC.

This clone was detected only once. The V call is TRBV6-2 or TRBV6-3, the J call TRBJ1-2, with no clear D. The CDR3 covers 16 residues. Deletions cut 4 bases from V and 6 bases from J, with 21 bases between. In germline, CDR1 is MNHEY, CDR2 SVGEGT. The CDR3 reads CASSFGLGAGRDGYTF. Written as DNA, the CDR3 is TGTGCCAGCAGTTTCGGGCTGGGCGCGGGAAGAGATGGCTACACCTTC.

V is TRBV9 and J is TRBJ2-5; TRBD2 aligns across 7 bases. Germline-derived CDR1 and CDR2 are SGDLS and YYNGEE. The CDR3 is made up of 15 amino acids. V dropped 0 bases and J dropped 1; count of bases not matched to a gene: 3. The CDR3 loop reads CASSVDAGVQETQYF. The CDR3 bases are TGTGCCAGCAGCGTAGACGCGGGAGTCCAAGAGACCCAGTACTTC.